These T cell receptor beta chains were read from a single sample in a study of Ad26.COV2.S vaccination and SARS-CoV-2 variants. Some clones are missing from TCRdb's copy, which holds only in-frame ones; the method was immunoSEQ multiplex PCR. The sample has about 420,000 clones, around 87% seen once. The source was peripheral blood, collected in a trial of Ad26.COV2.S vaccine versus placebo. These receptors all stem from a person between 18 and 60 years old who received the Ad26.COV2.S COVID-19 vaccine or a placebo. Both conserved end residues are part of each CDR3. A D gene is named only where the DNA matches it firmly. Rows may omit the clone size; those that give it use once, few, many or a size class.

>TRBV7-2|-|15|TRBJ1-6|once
TGTGCCAGCGCACGCCTGAGCTCCTATAATTCACCCCTCCACTTT
CASARLSSYNSPLHF
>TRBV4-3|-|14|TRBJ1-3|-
TGCGCCAGCAGCCCGCAGGGGTCCGGAAACACCATATATTTT
CASSPQGSGNTIYF
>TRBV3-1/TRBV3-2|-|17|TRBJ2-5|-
TGTGCCAGCAGCCAAGTACTTGGGGCAACCGTCCAAGAGACCCAGTACTTC
CASSQVLGATVQETQYF
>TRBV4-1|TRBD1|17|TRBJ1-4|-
TGCGCCAGCAGCCAGCCGGGACAGGGGGCTGCTAATGAAAAACTGTTTTTT
CASSQPGQGAANEKLFF
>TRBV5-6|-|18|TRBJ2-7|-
TGTGCCAGCAGCTTAAATTTTTGGGGGCAGCAAAGCTCCTACGAGCAGTACTTC
CASSLNFWGQQSSYEQYF
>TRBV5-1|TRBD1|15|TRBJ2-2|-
TGCGCCAGCAGCTGGCCGGGACAGGGCGGCCGGGAGCTGTTTTTT
CASSWPGQGGRELFF
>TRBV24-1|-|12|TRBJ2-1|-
TGTGCCACCACCAGTGACTACAATGAGCAGTTCTTC
CATTSDYNEQFF
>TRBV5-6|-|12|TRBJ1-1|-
TGTGCCAGCAGCTTGGCCAAGTATGAAGCTTTCTTT
CASSLAKYEAFF
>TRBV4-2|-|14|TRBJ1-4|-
TGTGCCAGCAGCCAAGAGGCAGGGTTGGAAAAACTGTTTTTT
CASSQEAGLEKLFF
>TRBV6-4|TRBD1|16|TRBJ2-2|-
TGTGCCAGCAGTCGACAGGGGTGGCGGAACACCGGGGAGCTGTTTTTT
CASSRQGWRNTGELFF
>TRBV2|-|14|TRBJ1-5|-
TGTGCCAGCAGGCCCCCCGGGACACCCCAGCCCCAGCATTTT
CASRPPGTPQPQHF
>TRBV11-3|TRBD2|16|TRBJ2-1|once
TGTGCCAGCAGCTCCCAGTTTTTAGCGGGGGGAGTTGAGCAGTTCTTC
CASSSQFLAGGVEQFF
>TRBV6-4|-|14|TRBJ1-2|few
TGTGCCAGCAGTGACTCGGAGGGGGGCTATGGCTACACCTTC
CASSDSEGGYGYTF
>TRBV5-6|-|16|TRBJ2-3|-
TGTGCCAGCAGCTCGGACAGCCGGCCTAGCACAGATACGCAGTATTTT
CASSSDSRPSTDTQYF
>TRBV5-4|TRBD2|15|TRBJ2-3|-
TGTGCCAGCAGCTTGGGCGGGGGTGGCACAGATACGCAGTATTTT
CASSLGGGGTDTQYF
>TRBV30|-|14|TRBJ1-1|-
TGTGCCTGGAGTGTACAAACAGTGAACACTGAAGCTTTCTTT
CAWSVQTVNTEAFF
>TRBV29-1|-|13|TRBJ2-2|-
TGCAGCGTTCCCCGGGGGAGCACCGGGGAGCTGTTTTTT
CSVPRGSTGELFF
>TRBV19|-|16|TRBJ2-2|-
TGTGCCAGTAGTACCCCCAAGGGACGCAGCACCGGGGAGCTGTTTTTT
CASSTPKGRSTGELFF
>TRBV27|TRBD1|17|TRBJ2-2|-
TGTGCCAGCAGTTCCACCCCAGGACAGGGGAACACCGGGGAGCTGTTTTTT
CASSSTPGQGNTGELFF
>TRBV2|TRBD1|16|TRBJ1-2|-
TGTGCCAGCAGTGAAGTCAAAGGCAGGGGGCTCAGGGGCTACACCTTC
CASSEVKGRGLRGYTF
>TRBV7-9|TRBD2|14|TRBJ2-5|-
TGTGCCAGCAGCTTTTCCGGGACTAGGGAGACCCAGTACTTC
CASSFSGTRETQYF
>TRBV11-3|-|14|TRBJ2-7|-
TGTGCCAGCAGCCGGACATGGGGTGAAGGCGAGCAGTACTTC
CASSRTWGEGEQYF
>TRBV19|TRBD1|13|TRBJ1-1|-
TGTGCCAGTACGGCAACAGGGGGTACTGAAGCTTTCTTT
CASTATGGTEAFF
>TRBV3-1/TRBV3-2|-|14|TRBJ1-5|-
TGTGCCAGCAGCCAAGATTCATCGGGACAAATCCAGCATTTT
CASSQDSSGQIQHF
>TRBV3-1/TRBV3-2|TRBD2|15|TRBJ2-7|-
TGTGCCAGCAGCCGGTGGACTAGCGGGGCGGGGGAGCAGTACTTC
CASSRWTSGAGEQYF
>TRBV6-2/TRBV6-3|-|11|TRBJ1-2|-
TGTGCCAGCAGTGGTAACTATGGCTACACCTTC
CASSGNYGYTF
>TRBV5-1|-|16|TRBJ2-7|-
TGCGCCAGCAGCTTGGGAGGTTCTCTCAGTCTTGGGGAGCAGTACTTC
CASSLGGSLSLGEQYF
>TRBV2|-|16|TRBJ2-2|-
TGTGCCAGTAGTTCGCTCGGGGACACCAACACCGGGGAGCTGTTTTTT
CASSSLGDTNTGELFF
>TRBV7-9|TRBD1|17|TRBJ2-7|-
TGTGCCAGCAGCTCCGAGGGGGCCAGGGGAGACTCCTACGAGCAGTACTTC
CASSSEGARGDSYEQYF
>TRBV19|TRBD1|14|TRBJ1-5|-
TGTGCCAGTAGCCAGGGGGCGAGCAATCAGCCCCAGCATTTT
CASSQGASNQPQHF
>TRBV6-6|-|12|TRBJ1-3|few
TGTGCCAGCCAGCAAGAGGAAAACACCATATATTTT
CASQQEENTIYF
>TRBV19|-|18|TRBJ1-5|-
TGTGCCAGTAGTATTCCCCTAGCACACGGGGGAACATGGCAGCCCCAGCATTTT
CASSIPLAHGGTWQPQHF
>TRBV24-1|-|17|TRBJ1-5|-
TGTGCCACCAGTGATTTCCCCCCGGGAAGTTCTAATCAGCCCCAGCATTTT
CATSDFPPGSSNQPQHF
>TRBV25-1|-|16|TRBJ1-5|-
TGTGCCAGCAGTGAATTGTATAGGGTTAGCAATCAGCCCCAGCATTTT
CASSELYRVSNQPQHF
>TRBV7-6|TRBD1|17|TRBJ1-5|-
TGTGCCAGCAGCTCCTACCCCCCCGACAGGGCCAATCAGCCCCAGCATTTT
CASSSYPPDRANQPQHF
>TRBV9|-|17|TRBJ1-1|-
TGTGCCAGCAGCGTGGGACCGGGGGCAGGGGCGAACACTGAAGCTTTCTTT
CASSVGPGAGANTEAFF
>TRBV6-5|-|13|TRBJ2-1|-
TGTGCCAGCAGTTACTCAGGGGACTCAAGGTGGTTCTTC
CASSYSGDSRWFF
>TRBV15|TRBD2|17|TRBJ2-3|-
TGTGCCACCGAAAGTCTTCGGCGGGGGGCGGGCACAGATACGCAGTATTTT
CATESLRRGAGTDTQYF